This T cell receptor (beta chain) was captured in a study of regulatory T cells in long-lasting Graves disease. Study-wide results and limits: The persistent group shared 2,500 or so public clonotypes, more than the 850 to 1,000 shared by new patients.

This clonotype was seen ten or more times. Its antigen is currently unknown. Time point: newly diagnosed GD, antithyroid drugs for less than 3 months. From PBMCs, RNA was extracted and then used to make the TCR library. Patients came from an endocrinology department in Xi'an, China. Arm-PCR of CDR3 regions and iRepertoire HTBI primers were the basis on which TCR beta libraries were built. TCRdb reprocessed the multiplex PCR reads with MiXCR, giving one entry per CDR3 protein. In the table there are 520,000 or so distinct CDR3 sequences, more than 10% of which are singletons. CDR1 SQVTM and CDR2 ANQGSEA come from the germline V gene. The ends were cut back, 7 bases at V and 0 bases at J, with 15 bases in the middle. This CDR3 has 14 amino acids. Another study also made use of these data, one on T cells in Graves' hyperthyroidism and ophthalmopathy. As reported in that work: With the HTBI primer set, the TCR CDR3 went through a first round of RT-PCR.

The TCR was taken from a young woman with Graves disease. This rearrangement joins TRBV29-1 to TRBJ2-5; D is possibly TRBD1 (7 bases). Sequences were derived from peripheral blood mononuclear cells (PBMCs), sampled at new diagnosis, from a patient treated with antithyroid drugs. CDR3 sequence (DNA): TGCAGCGGGGGGGACAGTTGGTACCAAGAGACCCAGTACTTC. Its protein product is CSGGDSWYQETQYF.